One sample yielded the 16 T cell receptor beta chains listed below, sequenced in a study of T-cell reconstitution after alpha-beta-depleted transplantation in children. Unique molecular identifiers tagged the TCRbeta library. TCRdb called the PCR reads again in MiXCR, with one record for every CDR3 protein. The sample has around 200,000 distinct CDR3 sequences; 7.5% to 9.5% are singletons. Sample: PBMCs, mostly from graft donor cells, taken 360 days after TCRalphabeta/CD19-depleted stem cell transplant. Receptor source: a male patient between 2 and 10 years old who had a stem cell transplant for acute myeloid leukemia, so the T cells may come from the graft donor.

This clonotype came up a few times. The chain couples TRBV12-3 or TRBV12-4 to TRBJ2-3, with a possible D match to TRBD2 (5 bases). The CDR3 is made up of 14 amino acids. The ends were cut back, 7 bases at V and 7 bases at J, with 18 bases in the middle. The CDR3 sequence: CASMVSGLGHTQYF. The CDR3 DNA is TGTGCCAGCATGGTCAGCGGCCTCGGTCATACGCAGTATTTT.

This clonotype was recorded at least ten times. This chain uses TRBV5-1 with TRBJ2-7, with TRBD1 matching 10 bases. V was pared by 4 bases and J by 4 bases, with 5 bases of the junction left unmatched. The CDR3 is made up of 14 amino acids. The V gene's germline CDR1 is SGHRS and CDR2 YFSETQ. CDR3 sequence (DNA): TGCGCCAGCAGCCCGGACAGGGGGGATTACGAGCAGTACTTC. Translating it yields CASSPDRGDYEQYF.

This clonotype was counted at least ten times. The J gene is TRBJ2-3, the V gene TRBV10-3; D is undetermined. Germline assignment: CDR1 ENHRY and CDR2 SYGVKD. The CDR3 consists of 14 residues. Deletions cut 2 bases from V and 4 bases from J, with 10 bases between. The CDR3 sequence is CAISEGKVADTQYF. Written as DNA, the CDR3 is TGTGCCATCAGTGAGGGAAAGGTGGCAGATACGCAGTATTTT.

This clonotype was observed many times. CDR3 nucleotide sequence: TGTGCCACCAGCCCCATGGGTCGGACAGGGGGTATCTACGAGCAGTACTTC. Translation gives CATSPMGRTGGIYEQYF. The V gene is TRBV15, the J gene TRBJ2-7, with 10 nucleotides matching TRBD1. Germline V gene lookup returns CDR1 LNHNV and CDR2 YYDKDF (reference sequence). V shed 5 bases and J 3 bases; nucleotides not matched to a gene: 13. This CDR3 is 17 amino acids long.

A note on this clonotype: The junction does not match germline at one end; this may be a read error. The chain employs TRBV19 and TRBJ1-1; D perhaps matches TRBD1 (5 bases). CDR1 and CDR2 from the germline V gene are LNHDA and SQIVND (reference sequence). The CDR3 runs to 16 residues. The CDR3 loop reads CASSIYGTADSTEAFF. In DNA form, the CDR3 reads TGTGCCAGCAGTATTTATGGGACCGCCGATTCAACTGAAGCTTTCTTT.

Ten or more counts support this clonotype. The gene calls are TRBV24-1 and TRBJ2-5; the match to TRBD1 covers 7 bases. Germline CDR1 KGHDR, CDR2 SFDVKD. V lost 5 bases, J lost 3 bases, and 5 bases stayed unmatched. This CDR3 region has 14 residues. The CDR3, as DNA: TGTGCCACCAGTGCTGCAGGGGGAGAAGAGACCCAGTACTTC. It translates to CATSAAGGEETQYF.

This clonotype has at least ten counts. The chain combines TRBV20-1 with TRBJ2-5, with unresolved D. The V and J ends lost 2 bases and 4 bases respectively, with 8 bases between them. The CDR3 has 12 residues. CDR1 and CDR2 from the germline V gene are DFQATT and SNEGSKA (reference sequence). CDR3 DNA sequence: TGCAGTGCTAGAACCGGGCGAGAGACCCAGTACTTC. The encoded protein is CSARTGRETQYF.

Ten or more counts support this clonotype. The chain is built from TRBV5-1 and TRBJ2-1; D is unresolved. CDR3 length: 18 amino acids. V was trimmed by 4 bases and J by 0 bases, leaving 20 bases between them. Germline CDR1 reads SGHRS; CDR2 reads YFSETQ. The CDR3 coding sequence is TGCGCCAGCAGCCCAGACCGTAAGCTAAGTAGCTCCTACAATGAGCAGTTCTTC. Translated, it gives CASSPDRKLSSSYNEQFF.

This clonotype was seen only a few times. The chain employs TRBV7-3 and TRBJ2-5, with D tentatively TRBD2 (5 bases). V shed 0 bases and J shed 7 bases, with 9 bases lying between them. The CDR3 length is 13 residues. Looked up from germline, CDR1 is SGHTA and CDR2 is FQGTGA. CDR3 coding DNA: TGTGCCAGCAGCTTAACACCCGAGGGGACCCAGTACTTC. It specifies CASSLTPEGTQYF.

The sample holds many counts of this clonotype. J is TRBJ2-3 and V is TRBV12-3 or TRBV12-4, with 8 bases matching TRBD1. V was clipped by 6 bases and J by 1 base; unmatched bases: 3. CDR3 length: 14 residues. This CDR3 reads CASRRDRRTDTQYF. CDR3 nucleotide sequence: TGTGCCAGCAGACGGGACAGGCGCACAGATACGCAGTATTTT.

Many counts were recorded for this clonotype. The V call is TRBV27, the J call TRBJ2-2; D remains ambiguous. This CDR3 region has 17 residues. V lost 1 base and J 6 bases, leaving 18 bases between the germline ends. The germline gives CDR1 MNHEY, CDR2 SMNVEV (reference sequence). CDR3 bases: TGTGCCAGCAGTTTATTGACTCCGACGGAACCCTCCGGGGAGCTGTTTTTT. Protein: CASSLLTPTEPSGELFF.

This clonotype was counted a few times. J is TRBJ2-1 and V is TRBV6-1, with 8 bases matching TRBD1. The CDR3 has 14 residues. Germline V CDR1 and CDR2: MNHNS, SASEGT. Trimming at V came to 8 bases and at J to 6 bases, leaving 9 bases not matched to a gene. This CDR3 is CASAGGQDINEQFF. The DNA of the CDR3 is TGTGCCAGCGCCGGGGGACAGGATATCAATGAGCAGTTCTTC.

This clonotype was recorded at least ten times. The chain links TRBV20-1 to TRBJ2-2, with 8 bases aligning to TRBD1. V lost 3 bases to trimming and J lost 3 bases; unmatched junction nucleotides: 6. There are 15 residues in the CDR3. From germline, CDR1 is DFQATT and CDR2 SNEGSKA (reference sequence). In nucleotides, the CDR3 is TGCAGTGCTAGCGGTACAGGGGGGCACACCGGGGAGCTGTTTTTT. It is translated as CSASGTGGHTGELFF.

This clonotype was seen ten or more times. The V gene is TRBV3-2, the J gene TRBJ2-3. TRBV3-2 is noted as a pseudogene. There are 12 residues in the CDR3. CDR3 sequence: CASSQVDDTQYF. CDR3 coding DNA: TGTGCCAGCAGCCAAGTGGATGATACGCAGTATTTT.

This clonotype has ten or more counts. The chain carries TRBV20-1 and TRBJ2-1; D gene unclear. From germline, CDR1 is DFQATT and CDR2 SNEGSKA (reference sequence). With 3 bases removed from V and 3 bases from J, the gap between germline ends came to 15 bases. The CDR3 extends over 15 amino acids. The DNA for the CDR3 is TGCAGTGCTAGGAAAGCGCCCTTAAGCTACAATGAGCAGTTCTTC. Its translation: CSARKAPLSYNEQFF.

The sample holds many counts of this clonotype. The CDR3 region is CASRSDRKAFF. CDR3 bases: TGTGCCAGCAGGTCCGACCGGAAAGCTTTCTTT. The gene calls are TRBV12-3 or TRBV12-4 and TRBJ1-1; no clear D. Between the trimmed V and J ends, which lost 6 bases and 9 bases, there was a span of 11 bases. The CDR3 has 11 residues.